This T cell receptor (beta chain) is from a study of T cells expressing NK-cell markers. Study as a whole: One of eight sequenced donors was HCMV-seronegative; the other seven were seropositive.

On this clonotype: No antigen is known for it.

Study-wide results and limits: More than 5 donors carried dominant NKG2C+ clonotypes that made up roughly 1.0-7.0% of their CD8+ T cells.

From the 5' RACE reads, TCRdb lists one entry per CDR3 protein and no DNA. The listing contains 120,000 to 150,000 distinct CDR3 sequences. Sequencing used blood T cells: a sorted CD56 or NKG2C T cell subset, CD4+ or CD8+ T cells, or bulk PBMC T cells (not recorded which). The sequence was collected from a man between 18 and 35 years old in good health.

The chain's CDR3 is CSVESIGGQDEQFF. The rearrangement uses TRBV29-1 and TRBJ2-1; TCRdb designates TRBD1, a call that cannot be tested without DNA. CDR1 and CDR2 from the germline V gene are SQVTM and ANQGSEA. CDR3 length equals 14 residues.